These T cell receptor beta chains were read from a single sample in a study of blood T cells in healthy people across ages. Via MiXCR, TCRdb re-called the 5' RACE reads, giving one row per CDR3 protein. The table lists 750,000 or so distinct CDR3 sequences, 20% to 25% of them singletons. The same data also went into a second study, on T cells of mothers and their children.

The sample was blood. These receptors all come from a boy aged 10-17 years in good health. Both conserved end residues are part of each CDR3. D genes are given only for firm matches. Part of the rows lack a size; the others show once, few, many or a class for expanded clones.

CDR3nt | CDR3aa | d_gene | v_gene | abundance | j_gene
TGTGCCAGCAGTTTATCGAGCGGGTATAACACTGAAGCTTTCTTT | CASSLSSGYNTEAFF | . | TRBV27 | . | TRBJ1-1
TGCAGCGTTGAAGAGGGGGACTGGGGTGGGGCCAACGTCCTGACTTTC | CSVEEGDWGGANVLTF | . | TRBV29-1 | once | TRBJ2-6
TGTGCCAGCAGCCTAGGGGGCACCGACAATGAGCAGTTCTTC | CASSLGGTDNEQFF | TRBD1 | TRBV5-4 | few | TRBJ2-1
TGTGCCAGCAGTTCGGGAGCGGGGCTACAGTTCTTC | CASSSGAGLQFF | TRBD2 | TRBV28 | . | TRBJ2-1
TGTGCCAGCACCCGGGACACTTTGAACACTGAAGCTTTCTTT | CASTRDTLNTEAFF | . | TRBV6-5 | few | TRBJ1-1
TGCGCCAGCAGCTCTGGACAGCGCTATGGCTACACCTTC | CASSSGQRYGYTF | . | TRBV5-1 | . | TRBJ1-2
TGTGCCAGCAAGGAGTGGGAGCTGTTTTTT | CASKEWELFF | . | TRBV7-9 | . | TRBJ2-2
TGTGCCAGCATTCTAGGGACAGGGTTCAATGAGCAGTTCTTC | CASILGTGFNEQFF | TRBD1 | TRBV2 | . | TRBJ2-1
TGTGCCAGCAGCCAAGCCGTCGACAGTTTGGAGACCCAGTACTTC | CASSQAVDSLETQYF | . | TRBV3-1 | . | TRBJ2-5
TGTGCCAGTAGACAGGGCGGGGGGGATACGCAGTATTTT | CASRQGGGDTQYF | . | TRBV7-2 | few | TRBJ2-3
TGTGCCACCAGTGACCTCGGGGGGGGCCGGCGCACCGGGGAGCTGTTTTTT | CATSDLGGGRRTGELFF | TRBD2 | TRBV24-1 | few | TRBJ2-2
TGTGCCAGCAGCAGAGGGACTAGCGGGAGCTGGAATGAGCAGTTCTTC | CASSRGTSGSWNEQFF | TRBD2 | TRBV6-2/TRBV6-3 | . | TRBJ2-1
TGTGCCATCAGTGAGCCGAGAACAGGGAGAGGAGAGACCCAGTACTTC | CAISEPRTGRGETQYF | . | TRBV10-3 | many | TRBJ2-5
TGCAGCGCCGCGGAGTCGGAAGCTTTCTTT | CSAAESEAFF | . | TRBV29-1 | once | TRBJ1-1
TGCAGCGTTGCGGGCTCTGGGGCCAACGTCCTGACTTTC | CSVAGSGANVLTF | . | TRBV29-1 | many | TRBJ2-6
TGTGCCAGCTCACCACTTCCGGGAGGCAATCAGCCCCAGCATTTT | CASSPLPGGNQPQHF | . | TRBV18 | few | TRBJ1-5
TGCAGTGCTAGAGCTCTAGGGGCTATTGCCCGCTACGAGCAGTACTTC | CSARALGAIARYEQYF | . | TRBV20-1 | . | TRBJ2-7
TGTGCCAGCAGTTTACGAGAGGAAGAGACCCAGTACTTC | CASSLREEETQYF | . | TRBV27 | few | TRBJ2-5
TGTGCCAGCAGTCTCTCAGGGGGATGGACAGATACGCAGTATTTT | CASSLSGGWTDTQYF | TRBD1 | TRBV12-3/TRBV12-4 | . | TRBJ2-3
TGCAGCGTTGTGAAAGGGGGGCCCCAACGGAACGAGCAGTACTTC | CSVVKGGPQRNEQYF | . | TRBV29-1 | . | TRBJ2-7
TGCAGCGTTGAAGTCCGGGAGGGGTGGGAGACCCAGTACTTC | CSVEVREGWETQYF | TRBD2 | TRBV29-1 | few | TRBJ2-5
TGTGCCAGCAGTTACCAGGGCGGATACACCGGGGAGCTGTTTTTT | CASSYQGGYTGELFF | . | TRBV6-5 | . | TRBJ2-2
TGTGCCAGCAGCTTAAGACCCGGGGGGACCGGGGAGCTGTTTTTT | CASSLRPGGTGELFF | TRBD2 | TRBV9 | . | TRBJ2-2
TGTGCCAGCTCACCAGAATTAGATACGCAGTATTTT | CASSPELDTQYF | . | TRBV18 | . | TRBJ2-3
TGCAGCGTTGAAGATCAGGGCCGGAGGGTGGAGACCCAGTACTTC | CSVEDQGRRVETQYF | . | TRBV29-1 | . | TRBJ2-5
TGTGCCAGCAGCTTGTTAATAGCAGACAATGAGCAGTTCTTC | CASSLLIADNEQFF | . | TRBV5-8 | . | TRBJ2-1
TGTGCCAGCAGCTTAGGAGCGGGGGCCCTATACGAGCAGTACTTC | CASSLGAGALYEQYF | TRBD2 | TRBV13 | few | TRBJ2-7
TGTGCCAGCAGCTTCGCCTCTTACGAGCAGTACTTC | CASSFASYEQYF | . | TRBV7-9 | . | TRBJ2-7
TGTGCCAGCAGTTCCCTTCCCGACAGGGAATCCTACGAGCAGTACTTC | CASSSLPDRESYEQYF | TRBD1 | TRBV6-2/TRBV6-3 | . | TRBJ2-7
TGCGCCAGCAGCCCTACCGGGACTCGACAAGAGACCCAGTACTTC | CASSPTGTRQETQYF | . | TRBV5-1 | . | TRBJ2-5
TGCAGCGTTGAATGGTTGAGGGGCAGGGGGGAAGACATTCAGTACTTC | CSVEWLRGRGEDIQYF | . | TRBV29-1 | . | TRBJ2-4
TGTGCCAGCAGTTACTTGGCCGGGACCCAAAAGGGAAGTGAAAAACTGTTTTTT | CASSYLAGTQKGSEKLFF | . | TRBV6-5 | . | TRBJ1-4
TGTGCCAGCAGCCGACGTGACACCGGGGAGCTGTTTTTT | CASSRRDTGELFF | . | TRBV7-8 | once | TRBJ2-2
TGTGCCAGCAGCCGATTACGGACAGGGGACGAAGCTTTCTTT | CASSRLRTGDEAFF | TRBD1 | TRBV4-2 | . | TRBJ1-1
TGTGCCAGCACCCAATATAGCTACGAGCAGTACTTC | CASTQYSYEQYF | . | TRBV12-3/TRBV12-4 | . | TRBJ2-7
TGTGCCAGTAGTATCGAGACTAGAAGCCAAGAGACCCAGTACTTC | CASSIETRSQETQYF | . | TRBV19 | . | TRBJ2-5
TGCGCCAGCAGCCGGACTAGCGGGGACCCGGGGAATGAGCAGTTCTTC | CASSRTSGDPGNEQFF | TRBD2 | TRBV4-1 | few | TRBJ2-1
TGCGCCAGCAGCTTGGACCGGGAGGCCGGGGAGCTGTTTTTT | CASSLDREAGELFF | TRBD2 | TRBV5-1 | many | TRBJ2-2
TGCAGCGTCTCCTGGGAAAGGGGTTCTGGGGCCAACGTCCTGACTTTC | CSVSWERGSGANVLTF | . | TRBV29-1 | few | TRBJ2-6
TGTGCCAGCAGTGAAGGGGCGGGAGGGTCAGTGACCCAGTACTTC | CASSEGAGGSVTQYF | TRBD2 | TRBV6-1 | . | TRBJ2-5
TGCGCCAGCAGCCAAGAAACACAGGGAGAGACCCAGTACTTC | CASSQETQGETQYF | . | TRBV4-3 | . | TRBJ2-5
TGTGCCAGCAGTGAAGGCGGGGGAACTTACGAGCAGTACTTC | CASSEGGGTYEQYF | TRBD2 | TRBV6-1 | . | TRBJ2-7
TGTGCCAGCATTATACTAGCGGGAGGGACAGATACGCAGTATTTT | CASIILAGGTDTQYF | TRBD2 | TRBV6-1 | . | TRBJ2-3
TGCGCCAGCAGTCCCGACGGATACAATCAGCCCCAGCATTTT | CASSPDGYNQPQHF | . | TRBV5-1 | few | TRBJ1-5
TGTGCCAGTTCTACCTGGTCGGGGACAGAGACCCAGTACTTC | CASSTWSGTETQYF | . | TRBV19 | . | TRBJ2-5
TGTGCCAGCAGCGATGGACAGGGGGCTACCCAAGAGACCCAGTACTTC | CASSDGQGATQETQYF | TRBD1 | TRBV13 | . | TRBJ2-5
TGTGCCAGCAGTTTTAGTAGGGGAGATTATCAGCCCCAGCATTTT | CASSFSRGDYQPQHF | . | TRBV27 | . | TRBJ1-5
TGCAGCGTTGCTGCTGGAACCTACGAGCAGTACTTC | CSVAAGTYEQYF | . | TRBV29-1 | few | TRBJ2-7
TGTGCAACCGGCGCGTCCTACGAGCAGTACTTC | CATGASYEQYF | . | TRBV7-9 | few | TRBJ2-7
TGTGCCAGTAGTATCTCCTCGGACAGTGGGCTGTTTTTT | CASSISSDSGLFF | . | TRBV19 | . | TRBJ1-4
TGCAGTGCTGCGGGGGCAGGCAATGAGCAGTTCTTC | CSAAGAGNEQFF | . | TRBV20-1 | . | TRBJ2-1
TGCGCCAGCAGCCAAGATCTGACTAGCGGGGGGCCCTACAATGAGCAGTTCTTC | CASSQDLTSGGPYNEQFF | TRBD2 | TRBV4-3 | few | TRBJ2-1
TGTGCCAGCAGAGACGGCAGGGATTACAATGAGCAGTTCTTC | CASRDGRDYNEQFF | . | TRBV2 | . | TRBJ2-1
TGCAGCGTTCCCGGAGAGGGCACTGAAGCTTTCTTT | CSVPGEGTEAFF | . | TRBV29-1 | . | TRBJ1-1
TGTGCCAGCAGTTATGAGCCAAGATACGAGCAGTACTTC | CASSYEPRYEQYF | . | TRBV6-2/TRBV6-3 | . | TRBJ2-7